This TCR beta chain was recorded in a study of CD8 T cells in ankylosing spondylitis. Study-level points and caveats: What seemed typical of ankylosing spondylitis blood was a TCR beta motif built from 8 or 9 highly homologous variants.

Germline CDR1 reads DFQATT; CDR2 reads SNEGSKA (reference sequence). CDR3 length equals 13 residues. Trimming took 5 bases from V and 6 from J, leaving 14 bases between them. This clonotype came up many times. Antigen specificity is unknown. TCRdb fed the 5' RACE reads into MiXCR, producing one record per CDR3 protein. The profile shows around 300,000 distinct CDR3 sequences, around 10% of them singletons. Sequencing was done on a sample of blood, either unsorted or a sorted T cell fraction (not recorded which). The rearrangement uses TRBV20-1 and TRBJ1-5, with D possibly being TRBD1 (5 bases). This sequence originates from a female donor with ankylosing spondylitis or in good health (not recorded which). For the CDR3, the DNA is TGCAGTGCTGATAAGAGCGGGACTCAGCCCCAGCATTTT. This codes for CSADKSGTQPQHF.